The rows below give T cell receptor beta chains drawn from one sample of a study of blood T cell repertoires in COVID-19. The method was immunoSEQ multiplex PCR; TCRdb's version includes in-frame clones alone and lacks a portion of them. The sample contains approximately 380,000 clones, 75% to 90% of which appear only once. What was sequenced was peripheral blood. The receptor set was obtained from a woman younger than 35 with acute or convalescent COVID-19. The CDR3 runs from the conserved cysteine through the conserved F or W. Each record gives: D gene, J gene, V gene, clone size, CDR3 DNA, CDR3 protein. D genes are given only for firm matches. Clone size, where shown, is once, few, many, or a class for clones that have expanded.

D gene: NA
J gene: TRBJ1-2
V gene: TRBV4-1
clone size: NA
CDR3 DNA: NA
CDR3 protein: CASSQDFGAGIF

D gene: NA
J gene: TRBJ1-2
V gene: TRBV5-1
clone size: NA
CDR3 DNA: TGCGCCAGCAGGCCGGACAGTAACTATGGCTACACCTTC
CDR3 protein: CASRPDSNYGYTF

D gene: NA
J gene: TRBJ1-2
V gene: TRBV5-1
clone size: NA
CDR3 DNA: TGCGCCAGCAGCATGGACCCCTCAGGGGTCGGCTACACCTTC
CDR3 protein: CASSMDPSGVGYTF

D gene: NA
J gene: TRBJ1-1
V gene: TRBV7-9
clone size: NA
CDR3 DNA: TGTGCCAGCAGGACTCCGGGGAACACTGAAGCTTTCTTT
CDR3 protein: CASRTPGNTEAFF

D gene: NA
J gene: TRBJ2-1
V gene: TRBV6-5
clone size: NA
CDR3 DNA: TGTGCCAGCAGTTACAGAGGGGCTAGCGTCGAGCAGTTCTTC
CDR3 protein: CASSYRGASVEQFF

D gene: TRBD2
J gene: TRBJ2-1
V gene: TRBV7-3
clone size: NA
CDR3 DNA: TGTGCCAGCAGCTTATGGCCTAGCGGGGGGAGCTCCTACAATGAGCAGTTCTTC
CDR3 protein: CASSLWPSGGSSYNEQFF

D gene: NA
J gene: TRBJ2-2
V gene: TRBV5-1
clone size: NA
CDR3 DNA: TGCGCCAGCAGCTTCCGGACAGCAAATCCGAACACCGGGGAGCTGTTTTTT
CDR3 protein: CASSFRTANPNTGELFF

D gene: NA
J gene: TRBJ2-1
V gene: TRBV4-1
clone size: NA
CDR3 DNA: TGCGCCAGCAGCCCAGGTTGGTCCGGGGAGAATGAGCAGTTCTTC
CDR3 protein: CASSPGWSGENEQFF

D gene: TRBD1
J gene: TRBJ1-2
V gene: TRBV29-1
clone size: NA
CDR3 DNA: TGCAGCGCCTACCTGGGACAGGGGAAGGGAGGCTACACCTTC
CDR3 protein: CSAYLGQGKGGYTF

D gene: NA
J gene: TRBJ2-7
V gene: TRBV7-2
clone size: NA
CDR3 DNA: TGTGCCAGCAGCCCAGGAACAGTCGGCTACGGACAGTACTTC
CDR3 protein: CASSPGTVGYGQYF

D gene: TRBD1
J gene: TRBJ1-5
V gene: TRBV30
clone size: NA
CDR3 DNA: TGTGCCTACTCGACAGGGGGAAATCAGCCCCAGCATTTT
CDR3 protein: CAYSTGGNQPQHF

D gene: NA
J gene: TRBJ2-7
V gene: TRBV15
clone size: NA
CDR3 DNA: TGTGCCACCAGCAGAGAAGGGGTAGAGCAGTACTTC
CDR3 protein: CATSREGVEQYF

D gene: NA
J gene: TRBJ2-7
V gene: TRBV6-5
clone size: NA
CDR3 DNA: TGTGCCAGCAGTTACTCCCCTTCCGACAGGCGGGAGTTC
CDR3 protein: CASSYSPSDRREF

D gene: TRBD1
J gene: TRBJ2-2
V gene: TRBV2
clone size: NA
CDR3 DNA: TGTGCCAGCAGTGAAGGAGAACAGGGGTTGGCCGGGGAGCTGTTTTTT
CDR3 protein: CASSEGEQGLAGELFF

D gene: NA
J gene: TRBJ2-1
V gene: TRBV5-4
clone size: NA
CDR3 DNA: TGTGCCAGCAGCTTGGAGGCGGGGTTCTCCTACAATGAGCAGTTCTTC
CDR3 protein: CASSLEAGFSYNEQFF

D gene: NA
J gene: TRBJ2-7
V gene: TRBV6-1
clone size: NA
CDR3 DNA: TGTGCCAGCAGTGAGGTGGCAGGGGTACCCGACGAGCAGTACTTC
CDR3 protein: CASSEVAGVPDEQYF

D gene: NA
J gene: TRBJ2-1
V gene: TRBV11-3
clone size: NA
CDR3 DNA: TGTGCCAGCAGCTTGGAAGAGGTCAGTGAGCAGTTCTTC
CDR3 protein: CASSLEEVSEQFF

D gene: TRBD2
J gene: TRBJ2-1
V gene: TRBV24-1
clone size: NA
CDR3 DNA: TGTGCCACCAGTGATTTTCAGTCTAGCGGGTACAATGAGCAGTTCTTC
CDR3 protein: CATSDFQSSGYNEQFF

D gene: TRBD1
J gene: TRBJ1-1
V gene: TRBV9
clone size: NA
CDR3 DNA: TGTGCCAGCAGCCCAGAGGACAGGATGAACACTGAAGCTTTCTTT
CDR3 protein: CASSPEDRMNTEAFF

D gene: NA
J gene: TRBJ2-5
V gene: TRBV19
clone size: NA
CDR3 DNA: TGTGCCAGTAGTATAGTCACTACCCAGGGCCCCCAAGAGACCCAGTACTTC
CDR3 protein: CASSIVTTQGPQETQYF

D gene: NA
J gene: TRBJ1-2
V gene: TRBV19
clone size: NA
CDR3 DNA: TGTGCCAGTAGTACTCTCGACACAACTAACTATGGCTACACCTTC
CDR3 protein: CASSTLDTTNYGYTF

D gene: NA
J gene: TRBJ1-1
V gene: TRBV7-6
clone size: NA
CDR3 DNA: TGTGCCAGCAGCCCCGCGGGAATGAACACTGAAGCTTTCTTT
CDR3 protein: CASSPAGMNTEAFF

D gene: TRBD2
J gene: TRBJ2-1
V gene: TRBV6-5
clone size: once
CDR3 DNA: TGTGCCAGCAGTTTTCCTAGCGGGGGCAACAATGAGCAGTTCTTC
CDR3 protein: CASSFPSGGNNEQFF

D gene: TRBD1
J gene: TRBJ1-2
V gene: TRBV19
clone size: NA
CDR3 DNA: TGTGCCAGTAGTTTGGGACAGAACTATGGCTACACCTTC
CDR3 protein: CASSLGQNYGYTF